The source of this T cell receptor beta chain is a study of blood T cells in healthy people across ages. For this clonotype: Its antigen is currently unknown.

V shed 1 base, J shed 9 bases, and the junction held 4 bases outside the gene matches. CDR3 size: 13 residues. CDR1 and CDR2 from the germline V gene are DFQATT and SNEGSKA (reference sequence). Points from the study as a whole: Fewer expanded clones and more diversity marked long-lived versus aged donors.

The use of a sample-barcoded 5' primer and a J-beta primer mix characterized a second PCR of roughly 6 to 11 cycles. Each of the cDNA molecules was tagged by a template-switch adaptor with 12 random nucleotides. TCRdb re-analysed the 5' RACE reads in MiXCR, keeping a single row per CDR3 protein. The profile covers 730,000 or so distinct CDR3 sequences, with roughly 44% appearing a single time and 20% to 25% taken by the ten largest. The sequenced sample was blood. The receptor's source is a woman aged 55-70 years in good health. This chain connects TRBV20-1 to TRBJ2-1, with TRBD2 matching 9 bases. The CDR3 DNA is TGCAGTGCTAGAGGCGGGAGGGAGGTTGAGCAGTTCTTC. This gives the protein CSARGGREVEQFF.